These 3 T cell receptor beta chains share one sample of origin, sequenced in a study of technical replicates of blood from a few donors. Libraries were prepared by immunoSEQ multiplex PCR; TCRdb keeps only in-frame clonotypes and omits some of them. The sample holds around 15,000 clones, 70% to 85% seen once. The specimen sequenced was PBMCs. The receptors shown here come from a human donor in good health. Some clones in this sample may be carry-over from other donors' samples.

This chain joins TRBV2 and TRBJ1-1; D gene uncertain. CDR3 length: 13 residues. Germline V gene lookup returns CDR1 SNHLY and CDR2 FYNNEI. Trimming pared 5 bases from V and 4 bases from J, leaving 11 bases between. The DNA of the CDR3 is TGTGCCAGCAGTACAGAGTTTATCACTGAAGCTTTCTTT. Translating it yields CASSTEFITEAFF.

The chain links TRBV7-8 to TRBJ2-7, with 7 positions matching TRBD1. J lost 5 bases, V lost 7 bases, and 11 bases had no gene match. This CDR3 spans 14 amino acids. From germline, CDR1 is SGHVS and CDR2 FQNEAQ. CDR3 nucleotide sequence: TGTGCCAGCACAGACAGGGAAGGGAAAAACGAGCAGTACTTC. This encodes CASTDREGKNEQYF. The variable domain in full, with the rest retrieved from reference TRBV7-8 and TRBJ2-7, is GAGVSQSPRYKVAKRGQDVALRCDPISGHVSLFWYQQALGQGPEFLTYFQNEAQLDKSGLPSDRFFAERPEGSVSTLKIQRTQQEDSAVYLCASTDREGKNEQYFGPGTRLTVT.

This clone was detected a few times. CDR3 amino acids: CASSLTAGAGELFF. The DNA of the CDR3 is TGCGCCAGCAGCCTGACGGCAGGGGCCGGGGAGCTGTTTTTT. V is TRBV5-1 and J is TRBJ2-2, with D tentatively TRBD1 (6 bases). In germline, CDR1 is SGHRS, CDR2 YFSETQ. The CDR3 sequence is 14 residues long. V lost 4 bases and J lost 6, with 13 bases in between.